These 30 T cell receptor beta chains were sequenced from one sample in a study of low-dose radiotherapy and immunotherapy resistance in tumors. The PCR that amplified TCRs ran for about 18 cycles, relying on a constant-region primer and a V-primer adapter. TCRdb analysed the reads with MiXCR anew, one entry per CDR3 protein. The table has roughly 48,000 distinct CDR3 sequences, roughly 33% seen once. Time point meaning: after trial treatment. The sample's treatment: LDRT plus nivolumab, ipilimumab, low-dose cyclophosphamide and aspirin (RACIN trial). Sequencing was performed on PBMCs, taken after low-dose radiotherapy plus immunotherapy. The source of these receptors is a male donor with rectosigmoid adenocarcinoma.

About this clonotype itself: Only one base separates this from a far larger clonotype, so it likely reflects a read error. V is TRBV6-6 and J is TRBJ2-1, with 9 bases fitting TRBD1. The CDR3 runs to 13 residues. The J segment lost 10 bases and the V segment lost 5 bases, leaving 6 bases of the junction unmatched. CDR1 and CDR2 (germline): MNHNY, SVGAGI (reference sequence). CDR3 protein: CASSATGGHEQFF. CDR3 in DNA: TGTGCCAGCAGTGCCACAGGGGGCCACGAGCAGTTCTTC.

This clonotype was found many times. CDR3 DNA sequence: TGTGCCAGCAGTTGGGCCTCGACAGGGGCCTACGAGCAGTACTTC. Translating it yields CASSWASTGAYEQYF. V is TRBV27 and J is TRBJ2-7; 8 bases align to TRBD1. The ends lost 4 bases at V and 2 bases at J; junction bases unmatched: 7. Germline V lookup: CDR1 MNHEY, CDR2 SMNVEV (reference sequence). The CDR3 extends over 15 amino acids.

The chain links TRBV6-2 or TRBV6-3 to TRBJ2-2, with TRBD2 as a possible D gene (6 bases). The CDR3 sequence is 14 residues long. Looked up from germline, CDR1 is MNHEY and CDR2 is SVGEGT. Trimming cost V 6 bases and J 6 bases, with 14 bases left between them. DNA for the CDR3: TGTGCCAGCAGATTGACTAGTTTCTCCGGGGAGCTGTTTTTT. Residues: CASRLTSFSGELFF.

The chain is built from TRBV28 and TRBJ2-7, with 15 bases matching TRBD2. Losses at the gene ends were 5 bases for V and 3 bases for J; bases not matched to a gene: 2. Germline V lookup: CDR1 MDHEN, CDR2 SYDVKM. CDR3 length equals 15 residues. The CDR3 is CASSPGLAGGYEQYF. The CDR3, as DNA: TGTGCCAGCAGTCCGGGACTAGCGGGAGGCTACGAGCAGTACTTC. Filled out from reference TRBV28 and TRBJ2-7, the complete variable domain reads DVKVTQSSRYLVKRTGEKVFLECVQDMDHENMFWYRQDPGLGLRLIYFSYDVKMKEKGDIPEGYSVSREKKERFSLILESASTNQTSMYLCASSPGLAGGYEQYFGPGTRLTVT.

This clonotype was seen a handful of times. The chain uses TRBV20-1 and TRBJ1-5, with D perhaps TRBD1 (5 bases). This CDR3 spans 15 amino acids. Germline CDR1 DFQATT, CDR2 SNEGSKA (reference sequence). V lost 3 bases, J lost 9 bases, and 21 bases lay in between. The CDR3 region has the DNA TGCAGTGCTAGGGAGGCGGGCCTGGTGAGGGGGCCCCAGCATTTT. It yields the protein CSAREAGLVRGPQHF.

This clonotype has at least ten counts. The chain combines TRBV6-2 or TRBV6-3 with TRBJ2-2; D is ambiguous. Germline V gene lookup returns CDR1 MNHEY and CDR2 SVGEGT. The CDR3 sequence is 14 residues long. The V gene lost 6 bases and the J gene lost 6 bases, with 14 bases spanning the gap. CDR3 nucleotides: TGTGCCAGCAGCCCGCCCAATGTCGCCGGGGAGCTGTTTTTT. Translated: CASSPPNVAGELFF.

The chain carries TRBV29-1 and TRBJ2-1; 7 nucleotides match TRBD2. The germline CDR1 and CDR2 sequences are SQVTM and ANQGSEA. The CDR3 extends over 12 amino acids. J was trimmed by 4 bases and V by 4 bases; bases with no gene match: 1. Here the CDR3 DNA reads TGCAGCGTTGTACTAGCGTACAATGAGCAGTTCTTC. Translated, it gives CSVVLAYNEQFF.

Ten or more counts support this clonotype. The chain uses TRBV9 and TRBJ1-1; no clear D gene. Germline V lookup: CDR1 SGDLS, CDR2 YYNGEE. The CDR3 runs 14 residues. Trimming removed 2 bases at V and 1 base at J, with 9 bases between. The CDR3 nucleotides read TGTGCCAGCAGCGTGGGAGACGGGAACACTGAAGCTTTCTTT. Its translation: CASSVGDGNTEAFF.

V is TRBV3-1 and J is TRBJ2-7; 9 bases agree with TRBD1. The V gene's germline CDR1 is LGHDT and CDR2 YNNKEL (reference sequence). The CDR3 extends over 15 amino acids. V shed 5 bases and J 6 bases; nucleotides not matched to a gene: 11. The CDR3 loop reads CASSSPATGGSEQYF. CDR3 nucleotide sequence: TGTGCCAGCAGCTCTCCAGCGACAGGGGGGAGCGAGCAGTACTTC.

This clonotype was detected many times. This chain connects TRBV5-1 to TRBJ2-7; 11 bases line up with TRBD1. V shed 3 bases and J 5 bases; nucleotides not matched to a gene: 7. Germline V gives CDR1 SGHRS, CDR2 YFSETQ. This CDR3 region has 15 residues. DNA for the CDR3: TGCGCCAGCAGCTCGGGACAGGGGGTAGTCGACGAGCAGTACTTC. Its translation is CASSSGQGVVDEQYF.

The chain combines TRBV2 with TRBJ2-1, with TRBD1 matching 7 bases. Germline CDR1 and CDR2: SNHLY and FYNNEI. This CDR3 comprises 15 residues. V dropped 6 bases and J dropped 7; count of bases not matched to a gene: 12. CDR3 DNA sequence: TGTGCCAGCAGAGCAGGGGGTCAGGAGTTGAATGAGCAGTTCTTC. Its translation is CASRAGGQELNEQFF.

This clonotype was counted many times. The chain is built from TRBV15 and TRBJ2-3; D may correspond to TRBD1 or TRBD2 (5 bases each). The CDR3 has 14 amino acids. In germline, CDR1 is LNHNV, CDR2 YYDKDF (reference sequence). The germline V and J ends were trimmed by 3 bases and 2 bases, with 9 bases remaining between them. CDR3 bases: TGTGCCACCAGCAGGGGACCTTTCACAGATACGCAGTATTTT. Its translation: CATSRGPFTDTQYF.

The chain joins TRBV25-1 to TRBJ2-5; D is possibly TRBD1 (5 bases). Germline V gene data show CDR1 as MGHDK and CDR2 as SYGVNS. The CDR3 has 15 amino acids. The germline V and J ends were trimmed by 5 bases and 5 bases, with 18 bases remaining between them. CDR3 residues: CASSPRSGFGETQYF. The CDR3, as DNA: TGTGCCAGCAGTCCACGATCAGGGTTTGGGGAGACCCAGTACTTC.

The chain combines TRBV3-1 with TRBJ2-5; no clear D. Deletions cut 0 bases from V and 2 bases from J, with 4 bases between. Germline V gives CDR1 LGHDT, CDR2 YNNKEL (reference sequence). The CDR3 length is 13 residues. This CDR3 reads CASSQDWQETQYF. The CDR3 DNA reads as TGTGCCAGCAGCCAAGATTGGCAAGAGACCCAGTACTTC.

This clonotype was recorded at least ten times. V and J are TRBV6-2 or TRBV6-3 and TRBJ2-7, with 7 nucleotides matching TRBD1. V lost 2 bases and J lost 2; bases outside the gene matches: 6. The V gene's germline CDR1 is MNHEY and CDR2 SVGEGT. The CDR3 runs 15 residues. CDR3 sequence reads: CASSYAGQVAYEQYF. For the CDR3, the DNA is TGTGCCAGCAGTTACGCCGGACAGGTAGCCTACGAGCAGTACTTC.

At least ten counts were recorded for this clonotype. CDR3 DNA sequence: TGTGCCAGCAGCCGGCCGAGGGGGGGAGAAGACAATGAGCAGTTCTTC. This sequence encodes CASSRPRGGEDNEQFF. The rearrangement uses TRBV4-2 and TRBJ2-1, with a possible D match to TRBD2 (7 bases). Germline CDR1 is LGHNA and CDR2 is YNFKEQ. The CDR3 covers 16 residues. Trimming pared 4 bases from V and 5 bases from J, leaving 18 bases between.

This clonotype was recorded at least ten times. The chain links TRBV15 to TRBJ2-2; D might be TRBD1 (5 bases). CDR3 length: 14 residues. Trimming left V 9 bases short and J 1 base short, with 12 bases between. CDR1 is LNHNV and CDR2 is YYDKDF in the germline V gene (reference sequence). The CDR3 region is CATAGFGNTGELFF. The CDR3 region has the DNA TGTGCCACAGCAGGGTTTGGGAACACCGGGGAGCTGTTTTTT. Full variable domain (missing parts from reference TRBV15 and TRBJ2-2): DAMVIQNPRYQVTQFGKPVTLSCSQTLNHNVMYWYQQKSSQAPKLLFHYYDKDFNNEADTPDNFQSRRPNTSFCFLDIRSPGLGDTAMYLCATAGFGNTGELFFGEGSRLTVL.

Ten or more counts support this clonotype. The gene calls are TRBV23-1 and TRBJ2-7; 8 bases align to TRBD1. TRBV23-1 is recorded as an ORF, its role being uncertain. The J segment lost 5 bases and the V segment lost 5 bases, leaving 5 bases of the junction unmatched. The CDR3 sequence is 13 residues long. The CDR3 here is CASSGQGGDEQYF. The CDR3 nucleotides are TGCGCCAGCAGTGGACAGGGTGGCGACGAGCAGTACTTC.

V is TRBV11-2 and J is TRBJ2-7; D gene ambiguous. From germline, CDR1 is SGHAT and CDR2 FQNNGV. Trimming removed 3 bases at V and 2 bases at J, with 8 bases between. CDR3 length: 13 amino acids. As DNA, the CDR3 is TGTGCCAGCAGCTTGCGTACCCCCTACGAGCAGTACTTC. Amino acid sequence: CASSLRTPYEQYF. The full variable domain, its missing parts supplied by reference TRBV11-2 and TRBJ2-7, is EAGVAQSPRYKIIEKRQSVAFWCNPISGHATLYWYQQILGQGPKLLIQFQNNGVVDDSQLPKDRFSAERLKGVDSTLKIQPAKLEDSAVYLCASSLRTPYEQYFGPGTRLTVT.

With respect to this clonotype: A read error is likely here: a far larger clone is one base away. CDR3 nucleotide sequence: TGTGCCAGCAGGTACCTGTCCGAGCAGTTCTTC. It specifies CASRYLSEQFF. This rearrangement joins TRBV28 to TRBJ2-1; D is unclear. Germline values: CDR1 MDHEN, CDR2 SYDVKM. CDR3 length equals 11 residues. V was trimmed by 6 bases and J by 10 bases, leaving 10 bases between them.

This clonotype was detected ten times or more. CDR3 region: CASSFGSNYGYTF. The CDR3 DNA sequence: TGCGCCAGCAGCTTTGGGTCTAACTATGGCTACACCTTC. The chain has TRBV5-1 and TRBJ1-2; no clear D. The CDR3 covers 13 residues. The V and J ends lost 2 bases and 0 bases respectively, with 5 bases between them. Per germline, CDR1 SGHRS and CDR2 YFSETQ.

The V call is TRBV5-1, the J call TRBJ2-7; D is unclear. Germline V CDR1 and CDR2: SGHRS, YFSETQ. V lost 0 bases, J lost 2 bases, and 12 bases lay in between. The CDR3 runs to 15 residues. CDR3 sequence reads: CASSLEVGGTYEQYF. As DNA, the CDR3 is TGCGCCAGCAGCTTGGAGGTAGGTGGGACCTACGAGCAGTACTTC.

The chain links TRBV18 to TRBJ2-7; the match to TRBD2 covers 10 bases. V dropped 6 bases and J dropped 5; count of bases not matched to a gene: 7. CDR1 is KGHSH and CDR2 is LQKENI in the germline V gene. CDR3 length: 14 residues. The CDR3 sequence: CASSPSGRLDEQYF. CDR3 sequence (DNA): TGTGCCAGCTCGCCTAGCGGGAGACTCGACGAGCAGTACTTC.

The chain carries TRBV5-6 and TRBJ1-2; 10 bases map to TRBD1. The germline CDR1 and CDR2 sequences are SGHDT and YYEEEE. V dropped 4 bases and J dropped 7; count of bases not matched to a gene: 4. This CDR3 is 13 amino acids long. CDR3 region: CASSTRDRGGYTF. DNA for the CDR3: TGTGCCAGCAGCACCCGGGACAGGGGTGGCTACACCTTC.

Ten or more counts support this clonotype. The chain links TRBV2 to TRBJ2-3; perhaps TRBD1 as D (6 bases). Germline V gene lookup returns CDR1 SNHLY and CDR2 FYNNEI. CDR3 size: 13 residues. V lost 8 bases to trimming and J lost 0 bases, with 9 bases between them. The CDR3 DNA reads as TGTGCCAGCCAAACAGGGAGCACAGATACGCAGTATTTT. Protein: CASQTGSTDTQYF.

This clonotype came up many times. The CDR3 nucleotides read TGTGCCAGTACCACCTTTGGCGGGAGCTACAATGAGCAGTTCTTC. As protein: CASTTFGGSYNEQFF. The chain carries TRBV19 and TRBJ2-1; 7 bases line up with TRBD2. The CDR3 has 15 residues. The germline V gene encodes CDR1 LNHDA and CDR2 SQIVND (reference sequence). J lost 3 bases, V lost 7 bases, and 9 bases had no gene match.

The sample holds many counts of this clonotype. The J gene is TRBJ1-6, the V gene TRBV12-3 or TRBV12-4; unclear D gene. Trimming shortened V by 6 bases and J by 8 bases, and 8 bases separated the two germline ends. The CDR3 extends over 12 amino acids. CDR3 DNA: TGTGCCAGCAGCCGTGGTGATTCACCCCTCCACTTT. This sequence encodes CASSRGDSPLHF.

At least ten counts were recorded for this clonotype. V is TRBV2 and J is TRBJ1-1; 7 bases agree with TRBD1. CDR3 size: 14 residues. From germline, CDR1 is SNHLY and CDR2 FYNNEI. Unmatched junction bases numbered 3, after V lost 5 bases and J lost 0 bases. CDR3 sequence: CASSSGTVNTEAFF. The CDR3 coding sequence is TGTGCCAGCAGTTCCGGGACAGTGAACACTGAAGCTTTCTTT.

The CDR3 region has the DNA TGTGCCAGTACAGGGTCAAGCGGGAGCACAGATACGCAGTATTTT. Amino acid sequence: CASTGSSGSTDTQYF. The chain carries TRBV19 and TRBJ2-3; D possibly corresponds to TRBD2 (6 bases). Per the germline V gene, CDR1 is LNHDA and CDR2 is SQIVND (reference sequence). V dropped 7 bases and J dropped 0 bases, with 14 bases sitting between them. This CDR3 has 15 amino acids.

This clonotype occurred many times. This chain connects TRBV10-3 to TRBJ1-2; TRBD1 matches at 9 bases. Germline V gene sequence: CDR1 ENHRY, CDR2 SYGVKD. V was clipped by 6 bases and J by 2 bases; unmatched bases: 1. CDR3 size: 13 residues. CDR3 region: CAIRGTGNYGYTF. The CDR3 bases are TGTGCCATCAGGGGGACAGGGAACTATGGCTACACCTTC.